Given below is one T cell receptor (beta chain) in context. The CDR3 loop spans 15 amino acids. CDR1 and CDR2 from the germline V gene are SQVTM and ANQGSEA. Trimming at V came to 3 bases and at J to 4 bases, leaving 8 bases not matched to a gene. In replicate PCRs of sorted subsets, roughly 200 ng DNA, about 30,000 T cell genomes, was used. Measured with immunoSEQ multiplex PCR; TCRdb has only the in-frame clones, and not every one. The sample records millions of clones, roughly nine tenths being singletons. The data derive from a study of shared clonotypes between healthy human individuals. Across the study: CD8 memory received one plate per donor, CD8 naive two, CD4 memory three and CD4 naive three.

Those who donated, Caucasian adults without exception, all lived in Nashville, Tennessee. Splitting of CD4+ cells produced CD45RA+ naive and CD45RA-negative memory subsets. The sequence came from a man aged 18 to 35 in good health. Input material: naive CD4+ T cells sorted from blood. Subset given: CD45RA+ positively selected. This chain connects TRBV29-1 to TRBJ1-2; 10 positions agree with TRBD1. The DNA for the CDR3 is TGCAGCGTTGAGAGCCGGGACAGGGGAAGCTATGGCTACACCTTC. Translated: CSVESRDRGSYGYTF.